This T cell receptor (beta chain) was sequenced during a study of blood T cell repertoires in COVID-19. Study-level background: Acute-phase and convalescent COVID-19 samples originated in the United States, Italy and Spain. PBMCs, B-cell-depleted T cells, or T cells provided the cDNA or gDNA that made up the material.

As handled by the study authors: Counts of nucleated cells, estimated from reference gene primer amplification, were obtained. The data were produced by immunoSEQ multiplex PCR, yet TCRdb's version contains in-frame clones alone and is incomplete. The V and J calls and clone size are taken from that table; D and trimming were inferred from the DNA. The data contain under 150,000 clones, roughly 80% of them singletons. The CDR3 spans 16 residues. The germline V and J ends were trimmed by 5 bases and 3 bases, with 17 bases remaining between them. Germline V gene data show CDR1 as MDHEN and CDR2 as SYDVKM.

This TCR derives from a man in his fifties or sixties with active or convalescent COVID-19. The material sequenced was peripheral blood. The chain is built from TRBV28 and TRBJ1-5; no clear D gene. The DNA of the CDR3 is TGTGCCAGCAGTAGGTCTCGGGGAGGGCTCAATCAGCCCCAGCATTTT. Protein product: CASSRSRGGLNQPQHF.